Listed below are T cell receptor beta chains from one sample, sequenced in a study of T cells in Graves' hyperthyroidism and ophthalmopathy. Each CDR3 protein is one row after TCRdb ran MiXCR on the multiplex PCR reads. Among about 540,000 distinct CDR3 sequences listed, around 45% were seen once. The sample was peripheral blood or thyroid tissue (not recorded which). The receptors shown here come from a woman aged 18-29 years with Graves' hyperthyroidism. CDR3s include the opening cysteine and the closing phenylalanine or tryptophan. D genes are given only for firm matches. Size is omitted from some rows. Given values are once, few, many or a class for expanded clones.

TRBJ1-2 | TRBV7-9 | - | - | TGTGCCAGCAGCTTAGGGGCGATAGCTAACTATGGCTACACCTTC | CASSLGAIANYGYTF
TRBJ1-1 | TRBV2 | - | - | TGTGCCAGCCACAGGGCTGAGAACACTGAAGCTTTCTTT | CASHRAENTEAFF
TRBJ2-5 | TRBV7-2 | TRBD1 | - | TGTGCCAGCAGCTTAAGCGACAGGGGCGGCGAGACCCAGTACTTC | CASSLSDRGGETQYF
TRBJ1-4 | TRBV19 | - | few | TGTGCCAGTACCGGGTGGTCGGGTAATGAAAAACTGTTTTTT | CASTGWSGNEKLFF
TRBJ1-2 | TRBV29-1 | - | - | TGCAGCGTGGCAGGGGAGAGGAGCTATGGCTACACCTTC | CSVAGERSYGYTF
TRBJ2-5 | TRBV20-1 | TRBD1 | - | TGCAGTGCTAGATTTACAGGGGCGGGGACCCAGTACTTC | CSARFTGAGTQYF
TRBJ2-5 | TRBV7-9 | TRBD2 | once | TGTGCCAGCAGCTTATTGGTCTCCCCTAGCGGGAGAAAAGAGACCCAGTACTTC | CASSLLVSPSGRKETQYF
TRBJ2-5 | TRBV6-1 | - | - | TGTGCCAGCAGAGGCTCAGTGGTAGAGACCCAGTACTTC | CASRGSVVETQYF
TRBJ1-1 | TRBV15 | TRBD1 | many | TGTGCCACCAGCAGGGACCGGGACAGGGCGAGGAACACTGAAGCTTTCTTT | CATSRDRDRARNTEAFF
TRBJ1-5 | TRBV29-1 | - | - | TGCAGCGTTGTTGGGCAGGGGCCGAATCAGCCCCAGCATTTT | CSVVGQGPNQPQHF
TRBJ1-3 | TRBV7-2 | TRBD1 | few | TGTGCCAGCAGACCCGGGACAGCTGGAAACACCATATATTTT | CASRPGTAGNTIYF
TRBJ1-4 | TRBV10-3 | - | - | TGTGCCATCAGTGCCTGGTACAGCCTTGAACTGTTTTTT | CAISAWYSLELFF
TRBJ1-5 | TRBV24-1 | TRBD1 | - | TGTGCCCAGGGGGCTGGTCAGCCCCAGCATTTT | CAQGAGQPQHF
TRBJ2-5 | TRBV6-4 | TRBD2 | - | TGTGCCAGCAGTACCCGAGCGGGAGGGCAAGAGACCCAGTACTTC | CASSTRAGGQETQYF
TRBJ2-7 | TRBV10-3 | TRBD2 | many | TGTGCCATCAGTGAGCCTCAACTAGCGGCCTACGAGCAGTACTTC | CAISEPQLAAYEQYF
TRBJ1-5 | TRBV24-1 | - | - | TGTGCCACCAGTGACCGGGACGGCAATCAGCCCCAGCATTTT | CATSDRDGNQPQHF
TRBJ2-6 | TRBV4-3 | - | - | TGCGCCAGCAAAGTCGTAGGGAGTCTCTCTGGGGCCAACGTCCTGACTTTC | CASKVVGSLSGANVLTF
TRBJ1-1 | TRBV29-1 | - | - | TGCAGCGTCGCCCCTGAAGCTTTCTTT | CSVAPEAFF
TRBJ2-2 | TRBV7-1 | TRBD1 | - | TGTGCCAGCAGCTCCACGGACAGGGGGCTAAGATCCGGGGAGCTATTTTTT | CASSSTDRGLRSGELFF
TRBJ1-1 | TRBV20-1 | TRBD1 | - | TGCAGCTTATACAGGGGAACTGAAGCTTTCTTT | CSLYRGTEAFF
TRBJ1-5 | TRBV24-1 | TRBD1 | - | TGTGCCACCAGTGACCCAGGGGGGGACATTCAGCCCCAGCATTTT | CATSDPGGDIQPQHF
TRBJ2-6 | TRBV10-3 | - | - | TGTGCCAGCAGTTGCCTGTATAGGGCTGGGGCCAACGTCCTGACTTTC | CASSCLYRAGANVLTF
TRBJ1-3 | TRBV7-8 | TRBD1 | few | TGTGCCAGCAGCTTAGGACAGGGCCGGGCTGGAAACACCATATATTTT | CASSLGQGRAGNTIYF
TRBJ1-2 | TRBV7-2 | TRBD1 | - | TGTGCCAGCAGCTTCGGACAGGTGGTCACCTTC | CASSFGQVVTF
TRBJ1-6 | TRBV12-3/TRBV12-4 | - | - | TGTGCCAGCGGCTACAACTCCTATAATTCACCCCTCCACTTT | CASGYNSYNSPLHF
TRBJ2-6 | TRBV5-5 | - | - | TGCGCCAGCAGCTCGGGCAGCTACTCCTCTGGGGCCAACGTCCTGACTTTC | CASSSGSYSSGANVLTF
TRBJ1-1 | TRBV29-1 | - | - | TGCAGCCACGGCTACACTGAAGCTTTCTTT | CSHGYTEAFF
TRBJ1-5 | TRBV20-1 | - | few | TGCAGTGCTAGAGTCCAGGGCTATAGCAATCAGCCCCAGCATTTT | CSARVQGYSNQPQHF
TRBJ1-4 | TRBV2 | TRBD1 | - | TGTGCCAGCAGTGTACAGACAGGGGTGGGTGGTGAAAAACTGTTTTTT | CASSVQTGVGGEKLFF
TRBJ2-7 | TRBV20-1 | - | - | TGCAGTGTAGGGCAGGGAAACGAGCAGTACTTC | CSVGQGNEQYF
TRBJ1-2 | TRBV19 | - | - | TGTGCCAGTAGCCTACAACCCAGGAGGGACGGTAACTATGGCTACACCTTC | CASSLQPRRDGNYGYTF
TRBJ1-4 | TRBV10-2 | - | - | TGCGCCAGCAGTGAGTCAATGGGGGCGCGAGGGGGTGAAAAACTGTTTTTT | CASSESMGARGGEKLFF
TRBJ1-2 | TRBV29-1 | - | - | TGCAGCGTTTATGCAGGGCTTGGCTACACCTTC | CSVYAGLGYTF
TRBJ2-7 | TRBV6-6 | - | - | TGTGCCAGCAGTTACTCAGGGTTCGAGCAGTACTTC | CASSYSGFEQYF
TRBJ1-1 | TRBV6-5 | TRBD1 | - | TGTGCCAGCAGTTACAGGGGCCGACAGGGTACTGAAGCTTTCTTT | CASSYRGRQGTEAFF
TRBJ1-5 | TRBV6-4 | - | - | TGTGCCAGCAGTTACTTCAAGGGGTGGCAGCCCCAGCATTTT | CASSYFKGWQPQHF
TRBJ1-6 | TRBV6-6 | - | - | TGTGCCAGCACGGAGACAGATTCACCCCTCCACTTT | CASTETDSPLHF